This TCR beta chain was sequenced during a study of response to subunit inactivated influenza vaccine. Regarding the study as a whole: Each seasonal flu vaccination may recruit only limited new T cells, authors suggested.

Using its own MiXCR run on the RT-PCR reads, TCRdb lists one record per CDR3 protein. The table records fewer than 250,000 distinct CDR3 sequences, around 14% of them present only once. This clonotype has more than one count but fewer than ten. Its target is not known. V was clipped by 6 bases and J by 1 base, with 9 bases between them. Looked up from germline, CDR1 is SQVTM and CDR2 is ANQGSEA. This CDR3 spans 13 amino acids. The gene calls are TRBV29-1 and TRBJ2-2; weak D call: TRBD1 (5 bases). The TCR was taken from a man aged 45-65 years who received an inactivated influenza vaccine. Source: CD8+ T cells sorted from PBMCs, taken more than 4 days after vaccination. The CDR3 reads CSVLGQNTGELFF. The CDR3 bases are TGCAGCGTCCTTGGACAGAACACCGGGGAGCTGTTTTTT.